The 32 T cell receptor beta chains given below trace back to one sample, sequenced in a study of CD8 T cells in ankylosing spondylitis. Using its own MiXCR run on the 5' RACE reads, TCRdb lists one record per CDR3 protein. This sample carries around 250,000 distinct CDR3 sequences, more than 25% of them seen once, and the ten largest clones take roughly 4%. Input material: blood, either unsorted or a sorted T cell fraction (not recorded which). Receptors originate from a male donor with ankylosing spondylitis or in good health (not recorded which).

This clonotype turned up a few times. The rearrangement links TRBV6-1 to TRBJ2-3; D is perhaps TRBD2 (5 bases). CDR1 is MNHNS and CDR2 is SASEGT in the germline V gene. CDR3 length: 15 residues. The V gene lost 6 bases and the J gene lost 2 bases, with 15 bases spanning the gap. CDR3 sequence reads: CASSRGLPNTDTQYF. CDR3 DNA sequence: TGTGCCAGCAGCCGTGGACTGCCTAACACAGATACGCAGTATTTT.

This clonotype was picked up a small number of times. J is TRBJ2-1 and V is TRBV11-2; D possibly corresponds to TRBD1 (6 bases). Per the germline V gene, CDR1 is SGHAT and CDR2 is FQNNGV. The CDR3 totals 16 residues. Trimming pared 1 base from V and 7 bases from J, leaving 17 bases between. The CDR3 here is CASSLGVGQPLNEQFF. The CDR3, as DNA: TGTGCCAGCAGCTTAGGGGTCGGACAGCCACTAAATGAGCAGTTCTTC.

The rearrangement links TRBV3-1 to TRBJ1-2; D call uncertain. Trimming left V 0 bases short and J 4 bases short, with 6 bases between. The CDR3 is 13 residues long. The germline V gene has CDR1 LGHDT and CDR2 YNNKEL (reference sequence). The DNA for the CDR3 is TGTGCCAGCAGCCAAGATGGTACCTATGGCTACACCTTC. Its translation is CASSQDGTYGYTF.

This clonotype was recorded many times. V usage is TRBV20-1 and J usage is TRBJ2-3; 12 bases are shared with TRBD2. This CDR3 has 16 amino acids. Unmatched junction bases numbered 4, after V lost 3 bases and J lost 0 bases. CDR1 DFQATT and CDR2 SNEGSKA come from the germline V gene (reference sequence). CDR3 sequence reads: CSARLGLAGSTDTQYF. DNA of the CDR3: TGCAGTGCTAGGCTAGGACTAGCGGGGAGCACAGATACGCAGTATTTT.

CDR3 amino acids: CSARDALSNEKLFF. The CDR3 DNA follows: TGCAGTGCTAGAGACGCCCTGTCTAATGAAAAACTGTTTTTT. The chain combines TRBV20-1 with TRBJ1-4; D is unclear. The germline CDR1 and CDR2 sequences are DFQATT and SNEGSKA (reference sequence). CDR3 length equals 14 residues. Between the trimmed V and J ends, which lost 0 bases and 3 bases, there was a span of 8 bases.

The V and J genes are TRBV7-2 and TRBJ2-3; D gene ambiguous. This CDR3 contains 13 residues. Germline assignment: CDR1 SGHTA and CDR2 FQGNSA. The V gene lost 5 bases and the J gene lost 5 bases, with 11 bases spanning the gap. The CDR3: CASSPGYIDTQYF. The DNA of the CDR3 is TGTGCCAGCAGCCCCGGGTACATAGATACGCAGTATTTT.

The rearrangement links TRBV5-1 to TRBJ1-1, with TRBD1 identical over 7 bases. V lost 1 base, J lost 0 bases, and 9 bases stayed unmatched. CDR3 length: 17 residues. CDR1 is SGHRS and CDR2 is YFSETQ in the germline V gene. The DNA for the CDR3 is TGCGCCAGCAGCTTGTCCGCGTCAGGGGGGATGAACACTGAAGCTTTCTTT. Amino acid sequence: CASSLSASGGMNTEAFF.

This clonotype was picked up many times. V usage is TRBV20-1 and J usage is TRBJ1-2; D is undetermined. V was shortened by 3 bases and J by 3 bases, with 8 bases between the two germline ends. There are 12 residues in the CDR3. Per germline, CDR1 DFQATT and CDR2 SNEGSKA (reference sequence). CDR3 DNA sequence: TGCAGTGCTAGCTCCTCATACTATGGCTACACCTTC. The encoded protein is CSASSSYYGYTF.

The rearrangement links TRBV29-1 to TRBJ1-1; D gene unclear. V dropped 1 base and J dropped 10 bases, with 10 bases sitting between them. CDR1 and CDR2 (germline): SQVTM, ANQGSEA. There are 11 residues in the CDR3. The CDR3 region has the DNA TGCAGCGTTGAAGTAAGCGTAGGAGCTTTCTTT. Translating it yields CSVEVSVGAFF.

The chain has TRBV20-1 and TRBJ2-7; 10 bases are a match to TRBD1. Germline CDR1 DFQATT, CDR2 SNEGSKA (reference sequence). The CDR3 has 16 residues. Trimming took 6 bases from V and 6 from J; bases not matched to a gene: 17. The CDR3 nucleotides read TGCAGTGCAGACAACCGCCGGGACAGGGGAGTTGGCGAGCAGTACTTC. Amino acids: CSADNRRDRGVGEQYF.

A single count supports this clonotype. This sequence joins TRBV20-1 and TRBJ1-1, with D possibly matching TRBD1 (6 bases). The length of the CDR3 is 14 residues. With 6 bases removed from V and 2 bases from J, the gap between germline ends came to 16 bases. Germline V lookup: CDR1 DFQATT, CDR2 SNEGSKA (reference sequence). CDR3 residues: CSALPGQLNTEAFF. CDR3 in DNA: TGCAGTGCCCTCCCTGGACAGTTAAACACTGAAGCTTTCTTT.

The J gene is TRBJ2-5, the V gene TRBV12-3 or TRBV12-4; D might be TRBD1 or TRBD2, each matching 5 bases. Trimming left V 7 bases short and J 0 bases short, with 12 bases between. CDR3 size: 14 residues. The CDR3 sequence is CASNPGTNQETQYF. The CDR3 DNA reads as TGTGCCAGCAACCCCGGGACGAACCAAGAGACCCAGTACTTC.

CDR3 protein: CSARVGARETQYF. CDR3 DNA: TGCAGTGCTAGAGTCGGGGCTAGGGAGACCCAGTACTTC. The chain combines TRBV20-1 with TRBJ2-5; D may match TRBD1 or TRBD2 (5 bases each). V was pared by 1 base and J by 5 bases, with 11 bases between. Per the germline V gene, CDR1 is DFQATT and CDR2 is SNEGSKA (reference sequence). The CDR3 is 13 amino acids.

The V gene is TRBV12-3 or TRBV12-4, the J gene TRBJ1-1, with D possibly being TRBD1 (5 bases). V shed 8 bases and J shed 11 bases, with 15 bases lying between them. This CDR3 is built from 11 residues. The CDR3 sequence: CASSWSGLAFF. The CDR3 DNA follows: TGTGCCAGCTCCTGGTCGGGACTGGCTTTCTTT.

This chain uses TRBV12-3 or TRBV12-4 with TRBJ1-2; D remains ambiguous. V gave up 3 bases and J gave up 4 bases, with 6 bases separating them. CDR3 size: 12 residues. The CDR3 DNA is TGTGCCAGCAGTTTTACGTCCTATGGCTACACCTTC. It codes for CASSFTSYGYTF.

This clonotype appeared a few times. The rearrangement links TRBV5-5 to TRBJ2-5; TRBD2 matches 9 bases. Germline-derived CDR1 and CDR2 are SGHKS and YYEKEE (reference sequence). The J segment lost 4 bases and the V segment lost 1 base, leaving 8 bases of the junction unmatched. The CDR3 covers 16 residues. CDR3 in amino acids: CASSLRVAGAPETQYF. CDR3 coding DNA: TGTGCCAGCAGCTTGAGGGTAGCGGGGGCCCCAGAGACCCAGTACTTC. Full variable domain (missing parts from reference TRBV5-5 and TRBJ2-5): DAGVTQSPTHLIKTRGQQVTLRCSPISGHKSVSWYQQVLGQGPQFIFQYYEKEERGRGNFPDRFSARQFPNYSSELNVNALLLGDSALYLCASSLRVAGAPETQYFGPGTRLLVL.

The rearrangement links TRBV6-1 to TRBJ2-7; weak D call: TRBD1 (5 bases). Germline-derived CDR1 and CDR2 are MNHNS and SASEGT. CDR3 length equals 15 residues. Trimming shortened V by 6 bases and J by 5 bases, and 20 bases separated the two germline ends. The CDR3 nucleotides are TGTGCCAGCAGCCTACCCGGACACACAAGGGACGAGCAGTACTTC. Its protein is CASSLPGHTRDEQYF.

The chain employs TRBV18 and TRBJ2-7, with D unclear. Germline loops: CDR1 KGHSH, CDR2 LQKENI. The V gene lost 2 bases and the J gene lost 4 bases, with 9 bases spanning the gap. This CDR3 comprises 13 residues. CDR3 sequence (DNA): TGTGCCAGCTCACCAGGGGTCGGGTACGAGCAGTACTTC. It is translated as CASSPGVGYEQYF.

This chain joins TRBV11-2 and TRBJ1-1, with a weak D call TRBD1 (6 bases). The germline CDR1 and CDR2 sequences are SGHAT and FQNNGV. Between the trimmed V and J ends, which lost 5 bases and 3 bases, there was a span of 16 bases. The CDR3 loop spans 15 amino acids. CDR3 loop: CASSQSRGKDTEAFF. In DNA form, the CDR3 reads TGTGCCAGCAGCCAAAGCAGGGGCAAGGACACTGAAGCTTTCTTT.

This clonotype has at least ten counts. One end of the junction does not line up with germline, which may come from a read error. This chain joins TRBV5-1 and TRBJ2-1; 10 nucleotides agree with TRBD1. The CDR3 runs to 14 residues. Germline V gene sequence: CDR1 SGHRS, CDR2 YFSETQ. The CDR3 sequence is CASSLGQGYNEQFF. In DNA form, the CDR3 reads TGTGCCAGCAGCCTGGGACAGGGGTACAATGAGCAGTTCTTC.

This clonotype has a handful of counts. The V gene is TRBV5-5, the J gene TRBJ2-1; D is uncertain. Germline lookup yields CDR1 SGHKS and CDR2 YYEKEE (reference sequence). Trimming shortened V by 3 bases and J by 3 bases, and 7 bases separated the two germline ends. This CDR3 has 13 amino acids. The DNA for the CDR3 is TGTGCCAGCAGCTCAGGCGGCTACAATGAGCAGTTCTTC. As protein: CASSSGGYNEQFF.

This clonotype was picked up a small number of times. The CDR3 region has the DNA TGTGCCAGCAGCCCAGGGGTCAGTTCGAAAACTGAAGCTTTCTTT. It codes for CASSPGVSSKTEAFF. The chain recombines TRBV6-1 with TRBJ1-1, with D maybe TRBD1 (6 bases). The V gene lost 6 bases and the J gene lost 5 bases, with 19 bases spanning the gap. Germline assignment: CDR1 MNHNS and CDR2 SASEGT. The CDR3 consists of 15 residues.

This CDR3 reads CASSYSWWETQYF. Here the CDR3 DNA reads TGTGCCAGCAGTTACTCCTGGTGGGAGACCCAGTACTTC. V is TRBV6-5 and J is TRBJ2-5; D gene unclear. The CDR3 loop spans 13 amino acids. V lost 0 bases and J 5 bases, leaving 7 bases between the germline ends. Germline V lookup: CDR1 MNHEY, CDR2 SVGAGI.

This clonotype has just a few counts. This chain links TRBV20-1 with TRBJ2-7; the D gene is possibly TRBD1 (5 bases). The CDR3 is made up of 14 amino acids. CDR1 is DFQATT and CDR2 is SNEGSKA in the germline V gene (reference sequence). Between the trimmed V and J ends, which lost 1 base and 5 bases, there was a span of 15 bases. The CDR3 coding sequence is TGCAGTGCTAGAGTATTAGGCAGGGCGCACGAGCAGTACTTC. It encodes CSARVLGRAHEQYF.

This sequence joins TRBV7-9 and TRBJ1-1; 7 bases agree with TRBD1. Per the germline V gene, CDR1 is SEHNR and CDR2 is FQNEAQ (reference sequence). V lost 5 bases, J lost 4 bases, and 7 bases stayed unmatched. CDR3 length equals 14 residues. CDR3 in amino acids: CASSIQGKVTEAFF. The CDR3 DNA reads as TGTGCCAGCAGCATACAGGGGAAGGTCACTGAAGCTTTCTTT.

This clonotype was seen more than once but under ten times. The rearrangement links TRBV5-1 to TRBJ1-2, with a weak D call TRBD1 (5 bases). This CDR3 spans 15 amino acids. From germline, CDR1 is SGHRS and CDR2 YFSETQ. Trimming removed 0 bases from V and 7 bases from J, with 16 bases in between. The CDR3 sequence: CASSLGTGTAGGYTF. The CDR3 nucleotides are TGCGCCAGCAGCTTGGGGACCGGGACGGCAGGTGGCTACACCTTC.

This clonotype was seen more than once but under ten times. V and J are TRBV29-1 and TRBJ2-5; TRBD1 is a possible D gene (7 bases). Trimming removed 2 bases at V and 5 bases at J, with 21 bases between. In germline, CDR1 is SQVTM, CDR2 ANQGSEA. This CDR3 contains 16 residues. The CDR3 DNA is TGCAGCGTTGAATTTAAGAAGGAGGGGGCATGGGAGACCCAGTACTTC. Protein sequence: CSVEFKKEGAWETQYF.

Written as DNA, the CDR3 is TGCGCCAGCAGTGAGTCGATTGCGGGGGGGAACACAGATACGCAGTATTTT. Translation: CASSESIAGGNTDTQYF. This sequence joins TRBV10-1 and TRBJ2-3; 9 bases are a match to TRBD2. The CDR3 length is 17 residues. Germline lookup yields CDR1 WNHNN and CDR2 SYGVQD (reference sequence). J gave up 2 bases and V 0 bases, and 6 bases lay outside the gene matches.

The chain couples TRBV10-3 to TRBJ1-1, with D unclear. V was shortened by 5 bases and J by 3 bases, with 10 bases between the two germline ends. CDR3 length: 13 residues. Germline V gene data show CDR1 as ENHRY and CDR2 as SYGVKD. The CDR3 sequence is CAISNTEHTEAFF. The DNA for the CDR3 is TGTGCCATCAGTAATACAGAGCACACTGAAGCTTTCTTT.

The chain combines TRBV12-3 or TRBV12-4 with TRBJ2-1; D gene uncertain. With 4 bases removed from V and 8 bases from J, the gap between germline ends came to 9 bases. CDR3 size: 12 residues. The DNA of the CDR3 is TGTGCCAGCAGTTCAATGGGTCATGAGCAGTTCTTC. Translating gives CASSSMGHEQFF.

The CDR3 nucleotides are TGCAGCGTTGAGCCTAGCAGAGTCCAAGAGACCCAGTACTTC. It codes for CSVEPSRVQETQYF. This rearrangement joins TRBV29-1 to TRBJ2-5, with D tentatively TRBD2 (5 bases). Germline CDR1 reads SQVTM; CDR2 reads ANQGSEA. The CDR3 has 14 residues. V shed 3 bases and J shed 1 base, with 12 bases lying between them.

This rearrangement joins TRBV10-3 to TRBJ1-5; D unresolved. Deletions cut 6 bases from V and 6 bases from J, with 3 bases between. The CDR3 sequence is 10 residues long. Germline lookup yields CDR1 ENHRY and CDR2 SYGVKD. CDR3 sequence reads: CAIRSQPQHF. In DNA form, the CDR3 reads TGTGCCATCAGGTCTCAGCCCCAGCATTTT.